This T cell receptor (beta chain) was documented in a study of control samples from healthy donors and cancer patients (TCRdb year 2020). Library method: the immunoSEQ multiplex PCR assay. In its TCRdb copy, this immuneACCESS table keeps in-frame sequences only and misses some clones. Where compared with another copy, unresolved V genes explain less than half of these, and the others have no known cause. This sample comprises about 140,000 clones, approximately 94% of them detected only once. 13% of the sample rests with the top ten. As concerns this clone: Its antigen is not yet known. Qualities for individual bases were not recorded, and no much larger clone is one base off.

The germline V gene supplies CDR1 MDHEN and CDR2 SYDVKM. Its CDR3 holds 13 amino acids, cysteine through phenylalanine. The only DNA kept is the CDR3, 39 bases in frame from the first base. Trimming takes 4 bases from V and 5 bases from J, and the germline ends sit 11 bases apart. The sequence links TRBV28 to TRBJ1-1; the D gene is not confidently resolved. This TCR was recovered from a middle-aged man in good health. The sequenced sample was blood. The sequenced DNA: TGTGCCAGCAGTTCACACAGACTGACTGAAGCTTTCTTT. It encodes CASSSHRLTEAFF.